Detailed here is one T cell receptor (beta chain). What antigen it recognizes has not been identified. No base quality information exists; no much larger clone differs at one position. The method behind the library was 5' RACE. These reads were obtained on an Illumina HiSeq 2500. A second PCR of roughly 6 to 11 cycles was run with a J-beta primer mix and a sample-barcoded 5' primer. A unique molecular identifier was introduced onto each TCR beta cDNA molecule by a template-switch 5' adaptor carrying 12 random nucleotides. At least 2.5 million CDR3-containing paired-end reads were obtained from each sample. The Mint cDNA synthesis kit, primed by a TRBC-specific oligonucleotide, was used to synthesize first-strand cDNA from all RNA. Following uracil-DNA glycosylase treatment, a first 18-cycle PCR with universal primers M1SS and BC2_uni_R was performed on all cDNA. In the authors' own workflow: For normalization, 1 million high-quality reads, each with a distinct molecular identifier, were randomly selected from each sample. Instead of being binned into consensus sequences, reads that shared molecular identifiers were thrown out. MiTCR, with a Q25 quality threshold and the strictest error-elimination algorithm, was used for CDR3 identification, clonotype clustering and error correction. Lower-bound total TCR beta diversity was estimated with a nonparametric unseen species model using Euler transformation. The public reads were reanalyzed by TCRdb: fastp trimming at Q25, MiXCR alignment, in-frame beta chains only. For every CDR3 protein sequence, its rows merge into one entry that carries the most common genes and DNA. The V and J calls here are based on TCRdb, not the publication. The sample has under 1,100,000 distinct CDR3 sequences on record, around 25% of them singletons. Of the sample, around 0.75% falls within the top ten clones.

CDR1 and CDR2, looked up from the germline V gene (reference sequence), are MNHEY and SMNVEV. Reading from cysteine to phenylalanine, the CDR3 counts 15 amino acids. The read is trimmed to its CDR3 DNA, 45 bases read in frame from base 1. Unmatched junction bases come to 11, with V trimmed by 5 bases and J by 4 bases. Systemically healthy Caucasian individuals from Russia, about 38 in total and aged roughly 6 to 90 years, were included as donors. About 10 milliliters of peripheral blood were collected from each donor into EDTA-treated Vacutainer tubes. Ficoll-Paque density-gradient centrifugation was used to isolate PBMCs, with at least 7 million per sample. Trizol reagent was used to extract total RNA from PBMCs, with at least 5 micrograms per sample. Naive CD45RAhigh/CD27high T cell percentages were measured by flow cytometry on a PBMC aliquot from every donor. This sample was included in a study of blood T cells in healthy people across ages (dated by TCRdb to the mid-2010s). Study-level background: Template switching captured roughly one uniquely barcoded TCR beta cDNA molecule per two T cells in model experiments. Using deep sequencing normalized with unique cDNA molecular identifiers, the study measured how TCR beta repertoire diversity changes with age. The donors were split into four age groups: young (average about 15 years), middle-aged (about 40), aged (roughly 60) and long-lived (approximately 89). Using the same blood draw, the study looked at two additional independent replicas of 1 million unique cDNA reads for two donors, one aged 18 to 29 and the other aged 80 or older. The full study reports these points: Because profiling used bulk unsorted PBMCs, naive and antigen-experienced compartments could not be compared conclusively. Because the CMV infection status of the donors was unknown, age-related changes in expanded clonotypes may potentially have been confounded. There was a strong correlation between observed TCR beta diversity and the percentage of naive T cells measured by flow cytometry. The long-lived group showed more naive CD4+ T cells, fewer expanded clones and increased TCR diversity than the aged group, suggesting age selection. As age increased, observed TCR beta diversity per million T cells dropped in a roughly linear way, and a significant reduction was already evident by age about 36. Estimates of total diversity from one million sequenced T cells were regarded as lower bounds and underestimates.

This sample also belongs to another study, concerning T cells of mothers and their children. As the second paper documents: Donors were nine systemically healthy Caucasian individuals: three mothers and their six children. cDNA synthesis used all of the extracted RNA, with roughly 1.6 ug of RNA in each 15 ul reaction. Sample barcodes and 2-4 random nucleotides were added via the M1S primer in the second PCR. Each mother yielded over 9 million TCR beta CDR3 reads and each child some 3 million reads. In both related and unrelated pairs, thymic selection shapes the output of TCR recombination in a similar way, with inherited differences having only a minor effect. Normalized repertoire overlap in related mother-child pairs was always slightly higher than in unrelated mother-child pairs, but the difference was never significant. With a sensitivity of approximately 100 clones per million clonotypes, no persistent microchimeric T cell clones were detected. To look for features that set related mother-child pairs apart from unrelated individuals, the researchers ran deep NGS to compare the TCR beta repertoires of mothers and children. The mean age was 40 +/- 4 years for the mothers and approximately 11 +/- 4 years for the children. After adapters were ligated using NEBNext reagents, the libraries underwent 100+100 nt paired-end sequencing on an Illumina HiSeq 2000. Mother and child libraries were prepared a month apart and sequenced in separate runs to prevent cross-contamination. Between roughly 500,000 and 2,000,000 distinct TCR beta clonotypes were identified per donor. Naive TCR beta clonotypes were estimated from low-frequency clonotypes matched to each donor's FACS-determined naive share, without sorting.

Input material: blood. This TCR was sampled from a girl aged 2 to 9 in good health. The V and J segments used are TRBV27 and TRBJ2-7; 7 central nucleotides agree with TRBD1. The nucleotide sequence is TGTGCCAGCAGTCTAAGGACAGGTTCCAATTACGAGCAGTACTTC. Its product reads: CASSLRTGSNYEQYF.